The T cell receptor (beta chain) described here comes from a study of T cells in Graves' hyperthyroidism and ophthalmopathy. Findings and limits, study-wide: Among thyroid clonotypes expanded above 0.001, most also appeared in blood.

RNA transcripts gave rise to amplified TCR beta CDR3 regions. The HTBI primer set was used in a first-round RT-PCR of the TCR CDR3. A single record per CDR3 protein comes from TCRdb applying MiXCR to the multiplex PCR reads. The repertoire holds hundreds of thousands of distinct CDR3 sequences, with approximately 15% as singletons. The study excluded patients with uncontrolled infection, other autoimmune disease, pregnancy or lactation. The PBMCs had their origin in approximately 10 ml of fresh peripheral blood. Trimming pared 5 bases from V and 2 bases from J, leaving 12 bases between. CDR3 length equals 15 residues. Germline V lookup: CDR1 PRHDT, CDR2 FYEKMQ (reference sequence). Ten or more counts support this clonotype. Its antigen is not identified.

The J gene is TRBJ2-2, the V gene TRBV13; D uncertain. This receptor was obtained from a woman younger than 35 with Graves' hyperthyroidism. The sample comprised blood. CDR3 sequence (DNA): TGTGCCAGCAGCCTTTGGACCACAAACACCGGGGAGCTGTTTTTT. It translates to CASSLWTTNTGELFF.